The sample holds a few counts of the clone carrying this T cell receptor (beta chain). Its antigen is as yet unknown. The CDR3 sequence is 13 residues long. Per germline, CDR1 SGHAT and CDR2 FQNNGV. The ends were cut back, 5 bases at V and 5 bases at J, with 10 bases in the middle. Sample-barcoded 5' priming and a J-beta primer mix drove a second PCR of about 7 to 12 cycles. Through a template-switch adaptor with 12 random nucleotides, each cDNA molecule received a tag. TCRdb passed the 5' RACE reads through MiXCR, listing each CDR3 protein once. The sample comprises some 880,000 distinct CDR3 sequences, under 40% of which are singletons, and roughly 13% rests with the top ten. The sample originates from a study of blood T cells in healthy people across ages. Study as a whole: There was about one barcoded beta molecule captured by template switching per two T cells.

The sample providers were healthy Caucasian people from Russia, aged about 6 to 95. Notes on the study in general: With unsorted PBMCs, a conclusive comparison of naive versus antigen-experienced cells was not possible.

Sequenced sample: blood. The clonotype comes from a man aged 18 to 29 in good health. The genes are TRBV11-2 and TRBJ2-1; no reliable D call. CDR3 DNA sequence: TGTGCCAGCAGCCGGAGACCTGACAATGAGCAGTTCTTC. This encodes CASSRRPDNEQFF. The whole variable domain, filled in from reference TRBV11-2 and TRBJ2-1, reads EAGVAQSPRYKIIEKRQSVAFWCNPISGHATLYWYQQILGQGPKLLIQFQNNGVVDDSQLPKDRFSAERLKGVDSTLKIQPAKLEDSAVYLCASSRRPDNEQFFGPGTRLTVL.